These 2 T cell receptor beta chains share one sample of origin, sequenced in a study of shared clonotypes between healthy human individuals. Some clones are missing from TCRdb's copy, which holds only in-frame ones; the method was immunoSEQ multiplex PCR. The profile covers millions of clones, with about 92% appearing a single time and 0.14% taken by the ten largest. The sample was naive CD4+ T cells sorted from blood. Subset meaning: CD45RA+ positively selected. The receptors originated from a man between 18 and 35 years old in good health.

The chain recombines TRBV27 with TRBJ1-2; a possible D gene is TRBD1 (6 bases). Germline-derived CDR1 and CDR2 are MNHEY and SMNVEV (reference sequence). Trimming removed 3 bases at V and 8 bases at J, with 16 bases between. The CDR3 contains 14 residues. In DNA form, the CDR3 reads TGTGCCAGCAGTTTCTACACAGGGTCGGAAGGCTACACCTTC. Translation: CASSFYTGSEGYTF.

The chain has TRBV5-1 and TRBJ2-1; D is perhaps TRBD1 (6 bases). This CDR3 has 15 amino acids. The ends were cut back, 3 bases at V and 4 bases at J, with 14 bases in the middle. Germline CDR1 reads SGHRS; CDR2 reads YFSETQ. In DNA form, the CDR3 reads TGCGCCAGCAGCTCCGGACAGACATATTACAATGAGCAGTTCTTC. This sequence encodes CASSSGQTYYNEQFF. The full variable domain, in which reference TRBV5-1 and TRBJ2-1 provide the parts outside the CDR3, is KAGVTQTPRYLIKTRGQQVTLSCSPISGHRSVSWYQQTPGQGLQFLFEYFSETQRNKGNFPGRFSGRQFSNSRSEMNVSTLELGDSALYLCASSSGQTYYNEQFFGPGTRLTVL.